Here is one T cell receptor (beta chain) with its context. The sample holds many counts of this clonotype. Its antigen target is currently unknown. Base quality data are lacking; no much larger clone is found one base away. The junction shows trimming of 3 bases on V and 2 bases on J, plus 17 bases between the germline ends. The CDR3, cysteine through phenylalanine, is 16 amino acids long. The kept DNA is CDR3 alone, 48 bases in frame from the first base. In the germline V gene, CDR1 corresponds to SGHDT and CDR2 to YYEEEE. This sample was taken from a study of CD8 T cells in ankylosing spondylitis (TCRdb year 2017). About the full investigation: To find TCR variants linked to disease, the study profiled T cell receptor beta repertoires in ankylosing spondylitis patients and healthy donors. The whole study cohort included 108 healthy donors and around 24 ankylosing spondylitis patients. Samples of peripheral blood were taken, and for ankylosing spondylitis patients, synovial fluid was collected as well.

What the authors observed across the whole study: The disease-linked clones showed a CD8+ phenotype and occurred at relatively low frequencies in peripheral blood. A TCR beta motif of 7 or 8 highly homologous amino acid variants appeared characteristic of blood from ankylosing spondylitis patients. Significant enrichment of the disease-linked clones was reported in matched synovial fluid samples from ankylosing spondylitis patients. Some of the motif variants had been reported before in the synovial fluid and blood of reactive arthritis patients, a finding that suggests common disease-initiation mechanisms.

Data came from an Illumina HiSeq 2500. Quantitative 5'-RACE with molecular barcodes was the method used to prepare the TCR beta libraries. The source study handled its data this way. A new computational method based on a probabilistic model of VDJ rearrangement was used to identify disease-linked TCR variants. In TCRdb, the public reads were trimmed at Q25 with fastp and aligned with MiXCR, with productive beta chains retained. For every CDR3 protein sequence, its rows merge into one entry that carries the most common genes and DNA. The V and J calls, along with clone size, are taken from TCRdb and not from the paper's own processing. The sample includes 250,000 or so distinct CDR3 sequences, with over 9.5% observed a single time. The top ten clones comprise 2.5% to 3% of the sample.

The receptor chain draws on TRBV5-6 and TRBJ2-5, with the D gene call left open. This clonotype originated in a male donor with ankylosing spondylitis or in good health (not recorded which). Sequencing was performed on blood, either unsorted or a sorted T cell fraction (not recorded which). DNA sequence: TGTGCCAGCAGCTCTCCGACGGAGAGGAGACAAGAGACCCAGTACTTC. Its product reads: CASSSPTERRQETQYF.